This TCR beta chain was captured by sequencing in a study of spatial heterogeneity in lung cancer. Study background: Raw reads showed each unique TCR and UMI combination turning up more than ten times on average.

Study observations and caveats: In blood, ubiquitous expanded tumor TCRs appeared more at resection than follow-up.

Each molecule of TCR cDNA was tagged with one unique molecular identifier. TCRdb reprocessed the 5' RACE reads with MiXCR, giving one entry per CDR3 protein. Among approximately 25,000 distinct CDR3 sequences listed, approximately 3.3% were seen once. Germline V gene data show CDR1 as SGHAT and CDR2 as FQNNGV. The V gene end was trimmed by 6 bases and the J gene end by 3 bases; junction bases not matched to a gene: 16. The CDR3 totals 18 residues. This clonotype was detected ten times or more. Antigen unknown. Time point defined: sample taken at primary tumor resection. Unsorted whole RNA samples from tumor, nontumor lung or frozen PBMC were sequenced.

Sequenced material: PBMCs, taken at surgery. The gene calls are TRBV11-2 and TRBJ2-1; 8 bases align to TRBD1. The clonotype comes from a female donor with early-stage non-small cell lung cancer. The CDR3 DNA reads TGTGCCAGCAGACACAGGGGGAGAGACCGGAAGAGCTACAATGAGCAGTTCTTC. Translated: CASRHRGRDRKSYNEQFF.